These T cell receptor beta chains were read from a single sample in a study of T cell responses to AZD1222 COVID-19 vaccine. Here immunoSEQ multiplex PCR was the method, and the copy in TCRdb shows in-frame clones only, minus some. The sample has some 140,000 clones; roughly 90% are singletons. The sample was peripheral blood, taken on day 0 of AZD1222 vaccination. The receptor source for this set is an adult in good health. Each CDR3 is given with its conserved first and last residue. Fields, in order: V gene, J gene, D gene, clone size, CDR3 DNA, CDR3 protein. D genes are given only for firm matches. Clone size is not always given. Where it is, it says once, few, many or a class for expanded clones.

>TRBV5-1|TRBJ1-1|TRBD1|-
TGCGCCAGCAGTCCCGGGACAGGGTCGAACACTGAAGCTTTCTTT
CASSPGTGSNTEAFF
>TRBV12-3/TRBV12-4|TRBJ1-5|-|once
TGTGCCAGCAGTTTTCTCGGGACCCAGCCCCAGCATTTT
CASSFLGTQPQHF
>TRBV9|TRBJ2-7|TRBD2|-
TGTGCCAGCAGCGCCGGGACTAGCGGGGGGATAGGGCAGTACTTC
CASSAGTSGGIGQYF
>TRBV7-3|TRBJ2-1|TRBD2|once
TGTGCCAGCAGCTTCCTAGCGGGTACCTACAATGAGCAGTTCTTC
CASSFLAGTYNEQFF
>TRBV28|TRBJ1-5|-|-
TGTGCCAGCAGTAGGACAGTTGGGAGCAATCAGCCCCAGCATTTT
CASSRTVGSNQPQHF
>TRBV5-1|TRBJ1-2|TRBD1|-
TGCGCCAGCAGCTTGGGACAGGGGATGGAGGGCTACACCTTC
CASSLGQGMEGYTF
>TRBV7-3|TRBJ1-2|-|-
TGTGCCAGCAGCTTATCGACGGGGAACTATGGCTACACCTTC
CASSLSTGNYGYTF
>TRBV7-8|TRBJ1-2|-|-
TGTGCCAGCAGCCAAAACTATGGCTACACCTTC
CASSQNYGYTF
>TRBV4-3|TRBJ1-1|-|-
TGCGCCAGCAGCCAACTTTCCGGGGGCGAAGCTTTCTTT
CASSQLSGGEAFF
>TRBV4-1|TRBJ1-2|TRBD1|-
TGCGCCAGCAGACCACCGGGACAGCGTCTTTATGGCTACACCTTC
CASRPPGQRLYGYTF
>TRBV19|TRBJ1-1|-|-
TGTGCCAGTACTCTGACAGAAGCCAACACTGAAGCTTTCTTT
CASTLTEANTEAFF
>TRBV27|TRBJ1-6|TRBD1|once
TGTGCCAGCAGCCGCGACAGGGGAGTGGATAATTCACCCCTCCACTTT
CASSRDRGVDNSPLHF
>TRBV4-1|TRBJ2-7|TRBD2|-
TGCGCCAGCAGCCAAGATGGGGGACTAGCGGCGTGGGGGGAGCAGTACTTC
CASSQDGGLAAWGEQYF
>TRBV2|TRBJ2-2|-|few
TGTGCCAGCAGTCGACAAAACGCGAACACCGGGGAGCTGTTTTTT
CASSRQNANTGELFF
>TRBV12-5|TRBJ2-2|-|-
TGTGCTAGTGGTCCCGCAACCGGGGAGCTGTTTTTT
CASGPATGELFF
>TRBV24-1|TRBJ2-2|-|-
TGTGCCACCAGTGATGTTCTGACCTTCGGGGAGCTGTTTTTT
CATSDVLTFGELFF
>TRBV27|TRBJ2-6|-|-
TGTGCCAGCAGTTTCCCGGGGGGGGCCAACGTCCTGACTTTC
CASSFPGGANVLTF
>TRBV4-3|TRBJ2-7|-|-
TGCGCCAGCAGCCAAGATCGGACAGAATTCTACGAGCAGTACTTC
CASSQDRTEFYEQYF
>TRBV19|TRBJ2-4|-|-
TGTGCCAGTAGTATAGACCCCCCCAGCACCCTAGCCAAAAACATTCAGTACTTC
CASSIDPPSTLAKNIQYF
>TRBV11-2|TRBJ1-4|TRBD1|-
TGTGCCAGCAGCCTACAGACAGGGGCCCGGGGTGAAAAACTGTTTTTT
CASSLQTGARGEKLFF
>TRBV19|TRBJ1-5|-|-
TGTGCCAGTAGTATGGTTCTTATTATGCAGGGCAATCAGCCCCAGCATTTT
CASSMVLIMQGNQPQHF
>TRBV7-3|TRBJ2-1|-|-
TGTGCCAGCAGCGCACCCGGGACACGGACGTTCTTC
CASSAPGTRTFF
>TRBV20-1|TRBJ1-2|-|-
TGCAGTGCTAGTACTGTGACAGCTAACTATGGCTACACCTTC
CSASTVTANYGYTF
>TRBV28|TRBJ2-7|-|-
TGTGCCAGCAGTCCCCTGGGGGGTTCCTACGAGCAGTACTTC
CASSPLGGSYEQYF
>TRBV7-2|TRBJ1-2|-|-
TGTGCCAGCAGCTTAGCTCGGGAGGGCTATGGCTACACCTTC
CASSLAREGYGYTF
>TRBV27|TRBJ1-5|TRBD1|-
TGTGCCAGCGGCTTACTACAGGGGGCCTCTCCTCAGCCCCAGCATTTT
CASGLLQGASPQPQHF
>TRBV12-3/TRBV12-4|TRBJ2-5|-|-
TGTGCCAGCAGTCCGAAAGAGACCCAGTACTTC
CASSPKETQYF
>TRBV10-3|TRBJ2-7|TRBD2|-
TGTGCCATCAGACCACTAGCGGGCGTATCCTACGAGCAGTACTTC
CAIRPLAGVSYEQYF
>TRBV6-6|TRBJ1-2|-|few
TGTGCCAGCAGTTCGCCACTAGGTGAAAACTATGGCTACACCTTC
CASSSPLGENYGYTF
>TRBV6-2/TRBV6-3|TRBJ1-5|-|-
TGTGCCAGCAGTTATATGGCAGTTAGCAATCAGCCCCAGCATTTT
CASSYMAVSNQPQHF
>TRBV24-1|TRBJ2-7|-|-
TGTGCCACCAGTGATGACTATTACGAGCAGTACTTC
CATSDDYYEQYF
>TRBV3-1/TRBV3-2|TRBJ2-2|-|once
TGTGCCAGCAGCCCGGGGGCCGGGAACACCGGGGAGCTGTTTTTT
CASSPGAGNTGELFF
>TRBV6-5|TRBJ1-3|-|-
TGTGCCAGCAGTTACTCGGTCTGGGATCCTGGAAACACCATATATTTT
CASSYSVWDPGNTIYF
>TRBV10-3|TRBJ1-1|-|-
TGTGCCATCAGTGATGGGGGTTGGGGCACTGAAGCTTTCTTT
CAISDGGWGTEAFF
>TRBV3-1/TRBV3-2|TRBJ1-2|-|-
TGTGCCAGCAGCCAAGAAGGTCGGGACCACTATGGCTACACCTTC
CASSQEGRDHYGYTF
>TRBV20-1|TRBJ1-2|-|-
TGCAGTGCTAGTGAATGGGGGGGCGACTATGGCTACACCTTC
CSASEWGGDYGYTF
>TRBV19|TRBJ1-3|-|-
TGTGCCAGTAGTATTAACCAGGGGAACGGAAACACCATATATTTT
CASSINQGNGNTIYF
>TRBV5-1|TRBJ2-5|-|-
TGCGCCAGCAGCGGATGGCGGGGAGAAATTGAGACCCAGTACTTC
CASSGWRGEIETQYF
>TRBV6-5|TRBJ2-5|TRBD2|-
TGTGCCAGCAGCCGTTTAGCGGGGGGTAGGGAGACCCAGTACTTC
CASSRLAGGRETQYF
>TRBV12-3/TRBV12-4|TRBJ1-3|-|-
TGTGCCAGCAGTTTAACAAACACCATATATTTT
CASSLTNTIYF
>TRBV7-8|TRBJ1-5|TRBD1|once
TGTGCCAGCAGCTACTGGACAGGGGTCAAATCTATCCCCAATCAGCCCCAGCATTTT
CASSYWTGVKSIPNQPQHF
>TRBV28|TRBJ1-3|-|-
TGTGCCAGCACTCTGGGGGGAACATTCGCGGGAAACACCATATATTTT
CASTLGGTFAGNTIYF
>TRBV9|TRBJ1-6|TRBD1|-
TGTGCCAGCAGCGTGGGACAGTTGATTAATTCACCCCTCCACTTT
CASSVGQLINSPLHF
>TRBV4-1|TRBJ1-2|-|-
TGCGCCAGCAGCCTAACCCTAGGGGGACAAACGGCTGGCTACACCTTC
CASSLTLGGQTAGYTF
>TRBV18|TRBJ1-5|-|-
TGTGCCAGCCGAAATAGCAATCAGCCCCAGCATTTT
CASRNSNQPQHF
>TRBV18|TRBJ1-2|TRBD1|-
TGTGCCAGCTCACCATGGGACAGGGGTGAGGGCTACACCTTC
CASSPWDRGEGYTF